The clone carrying this T cell receptor beta chain was detected many times. Its antigen remains unidentified. The sample is drawn from a study of T cells in Graves' hyperthyroidism and ophthalmopathy. Hyperthyroidism, newly diagnosed and lasting under 2 months, affected patients aged 18 to 65. Fresh peripheral blood, approximately 10 ml, yielded the PBMCs. Germline CDR1 and CDR2: KGHDR and SFDVKD. The junction had 4 bases not matched to a gene; V was cut back by 2 bases and J by 6 bases. The CDR3 covers 14 residues. RNA transcripts gave rise to amplified TCR beta CDR3 regions. First-round RT-PCR of the TCR CDR3 relied on the HTBI primer set. TCRdb redid the calling of the multiplex PCR reads with MiXCR, one entry per CDR3 protein. In the table there are almost 600,000 distinct CDR3 sequences, around 14% of which are singletons. Study-wide points: A median roughly 6.6 months before onset, the model predicted ophthalmopathy. Most thyroid clonotypes that were expanded above 0.001 also turned up in blood.

The sample consisted of blood. This TCR came from a woman aged 25 to 45 with Graves' hyperthyroidism that later progressed to Graves' ophthalmopathy. The J gene is TRBJ2-7, the V gene TRBV24-1; 9 bases are shared with TRBD1. The CDR3: CATSDSGTGSEQYF. CDR3 in DNA: TGTGCCACCAGTGATTCCGGGACAGGGAGCGAGCAGTACTTC.